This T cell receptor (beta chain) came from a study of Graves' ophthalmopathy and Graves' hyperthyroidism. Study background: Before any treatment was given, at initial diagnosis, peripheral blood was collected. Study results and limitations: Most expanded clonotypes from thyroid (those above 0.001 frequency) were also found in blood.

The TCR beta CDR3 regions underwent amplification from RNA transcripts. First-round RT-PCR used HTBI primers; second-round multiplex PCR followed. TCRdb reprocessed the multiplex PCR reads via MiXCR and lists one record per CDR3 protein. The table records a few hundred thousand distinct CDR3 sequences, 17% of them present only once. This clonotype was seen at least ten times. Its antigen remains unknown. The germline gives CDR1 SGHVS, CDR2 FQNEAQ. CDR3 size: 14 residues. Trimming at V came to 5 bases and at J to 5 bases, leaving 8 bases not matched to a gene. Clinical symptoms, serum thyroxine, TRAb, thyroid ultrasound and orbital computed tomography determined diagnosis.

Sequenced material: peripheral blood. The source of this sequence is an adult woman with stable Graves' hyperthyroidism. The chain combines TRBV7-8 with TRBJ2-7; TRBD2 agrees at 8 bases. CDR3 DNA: TGTGCCAGCAGCCCCCCACTAGCGGAGGACGAGCAGTACTTC. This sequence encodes CASSPPLAEDEQYF. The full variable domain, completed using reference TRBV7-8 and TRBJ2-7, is GAGVSQSPRYKVAKRGQDVALRCDPISGHVSLFWYQQALGQGPEFLTYFQNEAQLDKSGLPSDRFFAERPEGSVSTLKIQRTQQEDSAVYLCASSPPLAEDEQYFGPGTRLTVT.